A selection of T cell receptor beta chains follows, all from one sample in a study of T cell responses to AZD1222 COVID-19 vaccine. Assay used: immunoSEQ multiplex PCR; TCRdb lists only in-frame clones, some missing. The sample lists under 200,000 clones; roughly 92% were seen once. The sequences come from peripheral blood, collected on day 0 of AZD1222 vaccination. The receptor source for this set is an adult in good health. Both conserved end residues are part of each CDR3. Each record gives: clone size, V gene, J gene, D gene, CDR3 DNA, CDR3 protein. A D gene is named only where the DNA matches it firmly. Expanded clones get a size class; other rows say once, few or many, or leave the size out.

abundance: -; v_gene: TRBV5-1; j_gene: TRBJ2-6; d_gene: -; CDR3nt: TGCGCCAGCAGCTTAGGATCTGGATCTGGGGCCAACGTCCTGACTTTC; CDR3aa: CASSLGSGSGANVLTF
abundance: -; v_gene: TRBV24-1; j_gene: TRBJ2-5; d_gene: -; CDR3nt: TGTGCCACCAGTGACTTCAAGGGCCAAGAGACCCAGTACTTC; CDR3aa: CATSDFKGQETQYF
abundance: -; v_gene: TRBV11-2; j_gene: TRBJ2-6; d_gene: -; CDR3nt: TGTGCCAGCAGCTTATCTATATCCTCTGGGGCCAACGTCCTGACTTTC; CDR3aa: CASSLSISSGANVLTF
abundance: -; v_gene: TRBV18; j_gene: TRBJ1-2; d_gene: TRBD1; CDR3nt: TGTGCCAGCTCACCCAACCGGGACAGCTATGGCTACACCTTC; CDR3aa: CASSPNRDSYGYTF
abundance: -; v_gene: TRBV5-4; j_gene: TRBJ1-1; d_gene: -; CDR3nt: TGTGCCAGCAGCTGGGGTCAAACGAACACTGAAGCTTTCTTT; CDR3aa: CASSWGQTNTEAFF
abundance: -; v_gene: TRBV18; j_gene: TRBJ2-1; d_gene: TRBD1; CDR3nt: TGTGCCAGCTCACCTGATATTCGGGACAGGGGTTCCTACAATGAGCAGTTCTTC; CDR3aa: CASSPDIRDRGSYNEQFF
abundance: -; v_gene: TRBV5-1; j_gene: TRBJ1-3; d_gene: -; CDR3nt: TGCGCCAGCAGCTTACCCGGGGGAAACACCATATATTTT; CDR3aa: CASSLPGGNTIYF
abundance: -; v_gene: TRBV24-1; j_gene: TRBJ1-2; d_gene: -; CDR3nt: TGTGCCACCAGTGATTCATCCCCGAGGGGTGACTATGGCTACACCTTC; CDR3aa: CATSDSSPRGDYGYTF
abundance: -; v_gene: TRBV5-6; j_gene: TRBJ1-4; d_gene: -; CDR3nt: TGTGCCAGCAGCTTGGACGGGAGCGAACTGTTTTTT; CDR3aa: CASSLDGSELFF
abundance: -; v_gene: TRBV2; j_gene: TRBJ1-2; d_gene: -; CDR3nt: TGTGCCAGCAGTGAGTCGAGTTTTGGAGGCTACACCTTC; CDR3aa: CASSESSFGGYTF
abundance: -; v_gene: TRBV10-3; j_gene: TRBJ1-6; d_gene: -; CDR3nt: TGTGCCATCAGTGAGTCAGGCAGCAAGAGCTCCTATAATTCACCCCTCCACTTT; CDR3aa: CAISESGSKSSYNSPLHF
abundance: -; v_gene: TRBV7-8; j_gene: TRBJ1-5; d_gene: -; CDR3nt: TGTGCCAGCAGCTTACTGGGGGGCAGCAATCAGCCCCAGCATTTT; CDR3aa: CASSLLGGSNQPQHF
abundance: once; v_gene: TRBV10-3; j_gene: TRBJ2-1; d_gene: TRBD1; CDR3nt: TGTGCCATCAGTGCGGGACAGGAAGGGGGCAATGAGCAGTTCTTC; CDR3aa: CAISAGQEGGNEQFF
abundance: -; v_gene: TRBV7-7; j_gene: TRBJ1-4; d_gene: -; CDR3nt: TGTGCCAGCAGCCCAGGGGAAGGCAGTGAAAAACTGTTTTTT; CDR3aa: CASSPGEGSEKLFF
abundance: -; v_gene: TRBV2; j_gene: TRBJ1-1; d_gene: -; CDR3nt: TGTGCCAGCACCCGGACGGTGAACACTGAAGCTTTCTTT; CDR3aa: CASTRTVNTEAFF
abundance: -; v_gene: TRBV19; j_gene: TRBJ1-2; d_gene: TRBD1; CDR3nt: TGTGCCAGTAGGGGGACAGGAAAAAATTATGGCTACACCTTC; CDR3aa: CASRGTGKNYGYTF
abundance: -; v_gene: TRBV13; j_gene: TRBJ1-5; d_gene: TRBD1; CDR3nt: TGTGCCAGCAGCTCTAACAGGGGGCAAGGCAATCAGCCCCAGCATTTT; CDR3aa: CASSSNRGQGNQPQHF
abundance: -; v_gene: TRBV10-3; j_gene: TRBJ2-1; d_gene: -; CDR3nt: TGTGCCATCAGGGGGACCTACAATGAGCAGTTCTTC; CDR3aa: CAIRGTYNEQFF
abundance: -; v_gene: TRBV24-1; j_gene: TRBJ1-5; d_gene: -; CDR3nt: TGTGCCACCAGTGTTAGGGGTAGTCAGCCCCAGCATTTT; CDR3aa: CATSVRGSQPQHF
abundance: -; v_gene: TRBV10-2; j_gene: TRBJ1-5; d_gene: -; CDR3nt: TGCGCCAGCAGCCAGGGGAGCCTACTTTATCAGCCCCAGCATTTT; CDR3aa: CASSQGSLLYQPQHF
abundance: -; v_gene: TRBV15; j_gene: TRBJ1-2; d_gene: -; CDR3nt: TGTGCCACTACACAAGGTTCATTGGTGCAGGGCTCACATGGCTGCACCTTC; CDR3aa: CATTQGSLVQGSHGCTF
abundance: once; v_gene: TRBV2; j_gene: TRBJ1-6; d_gene: -; CDR3nt: TGTGCCAGCAGAACGAGTAACTCCTATAATTCACCCCTCCACTTT; CDR3aa: CASRTSNSYNSPLHF
abundance: -; v_gene: TRBV10-3; j_gene: TRBJ1-6; d_gene: -; CDR3nt: TGTGCCATCAGTGAGTCGAATGGACTGAATTCACCCCTCCACTTT; CDR3aa: CAISESNGLNSPLHF
abundance: -; v_gene: TRBV19; j_gene: TRBJ2-7; d_gene: -; CDR3nt: TGTGCCAGTACCATGACTCACGGGGGATCCTACGAGCAGTACTTC; CDR3aa: CASTMTHGGSYEQYF
abundance: -; v_gene: TRBV5-1; j_gene: TRBJ1-2; d_gene: -; CDR3nt: TGCGCCAGCAGCTTGGAAGAGGCTAGGGGTGGCTACACCTTC; CDR3aa: CASSLEEARGGYTF
abundance: -; v_gene: TRBV6-5; j_gene: TRBJ2-1; d_gene: -; CDR3nt: TGTGCCAGCAGTTATTCCGGGACCACCTACAATGAGCAGTTCTTC; CDR3aa: CASSYSGTTYNEQFF
abundance: -; v_gene: TRBV18; j_gene: TRBJ1-1; d_gene: -; CDR3nt: TGTGCCAGCTCACGCGGCGGGGGACCGAAGGGCCCTGAAGCTTTCTTT; CDR3aa: CASSRGGGPKGPEAFF
abundance: few; v_gene: TRBV12-3/TRBV12-4; j_gene: TRBJ1-6; d_gene: -; CDR3nt: TGTGCCAGCAGTTTAGGCGAGCATTCACCCCTCCACTTT; CDR3aa: CASSLGEHSPLHF
abundance: -; v_gene: TRBV6-6; j_gene: TRBJ1-2; d_gene: -; CDR3nt: TGTGCCAGCAGTCCCTCGGTGCAGGGAAGTGTGGGCTTTGGCTACACCTTC; CDR3aa: CASSPSVQGSVGFGYTF
abundance: -; v_gene: TRBV25-1; j_gene: TRBJ2-3; d_gene: -; CDR3nt: TGTGCCAGCAGTGAAACAGGGCTTACGCAGTATTTT; CDR3aa: CASSETGLTQYF
abundance: -; v_gene: TRBV5-1; j_gene: TRBJ2-4; d_gene: -; CDR3nt: TGCGCCAGCAGCCCATTCGGGGCGAGGAGCATTCAGTACTTC; CDR3aa: CASSPFGARSIQYF
abundance: -; v_gene: TRBV27; j_gene: TRBJ2-1; d_gene: -; CDR3nt: TGTGCCAGCATGGCTCTATTCGTTAGCTCCTACAATGAGCAGTTCTTC; CDR3aa: CASMALFVSSYNEQFF
abundance: -; v_gene: TRBV7-3; j_gene: TRBJ2-5; d_gene: -; CDR3nt: TGTGCCAGCAGCGCGTACCGGTGGGAGACCCAGTACTTC; CDR3aa: CASSAYRWETQYF
abundance: -; v_gene: TRBV6-5; j_gene: TRBJ1-3; d_gene: -; CDR3nt: TGTGCCAGCAGTTACGCAATGGATGGAAACACCATATATTTT; CDR3aa: CASSYAMDGNTIYF
abundance: -; v_gene: TRBV13; j_gene: TRBJ2-4; d_gene: TRBD1; CDR3nt: TGTGCCAGCAGCTGGGGGGGACAGGGAATCGAAAACATTCAGTACTTC; CDR3aa: CASSWGGQGIENIQYF
abundance: -; v_gene: TRBV27; j_gene: TRBJ1-6; d_gene: -; CDR3nt: TGTGCCAGCAGTTACAGGGCAAGCTCCTATAATTCACCCCTCCACTTT; CDR3aa: CASSYRASSYNSPLHF
abundance: -; v_gene: TRBV3-1/TRBV3-2; j_gene: TRBJ1-3; d_gene: TRBD1; CDR3nt: TGTGCCAGCAGCCTCCTCTCGGACAGGCCAGGTAACACCATATATTTT; CDR3aa: CASSLLSDRPGNTIYF
abundance: -; v_gene: TRBV6-1; j_gene: TRBJ2-7; d_gene: -; CDR3nt: TGTGCCAGCAGTGAATTCGGGGCAGGGGTAATCGAGCAGTACTTC; CDR3aa: CASSEFGAGVIEQYF
abundance: -; v_gene: TRBV11-2; j_gene: TRBJ2-3; d_gene: TRBD2; CDR3nt: TGTGCCAGCAGTCCCCTAGCGGGGGGGGTAGCAGATACGCAGTATTTT; CDR3aa: CASSPLAGGVADTQYF
abundance: -; v_gene: TRBV29-1; j_gene: TRBJ2-1; d_gene: TRBD2; CDR3nt: TGCAGCGTTGTGAGCGGGGGGAGGGTGTACAATGAGCAGTTCTTC; CDR3aa: CSVVSGGRVYNEQFF
abundance: -; v_gene: TRBV10-3; j_gene: TRBJ1-2; d_gene: -; CDR3nt: TGTGCCATCGGGGCAGGGGATGGTGGCTACACCTTC; CDR3aa: CAIGAGDGGYTF
abundance: few; v_gene: TRBV25-1; j_gene: TRBJ1-3; d_gene: -; CDR3nt: TGTGCCAGCAGTAGGGCAGTGGGAAACACCATATATTTT; CDR3aa: CASSRAVGNTIYF
abundance: -; v_gene: TRBV19; j_gene: TRBJ1-1; d_gene: -; CDR3nt: TGTGCCAGTAGAACGGACAGCTCGTCTCGGGCTTTCTTT; CDR3aa: CASRTDSSSRAFF
abundance: -; v_gene: TRBV19; j_gene: TRBJ1-6; d_gene: -; CDR3nt: TGTGCCAGTAGTATCTTTTCTAATTCACCCCTCCACTTT; CDR3aa: CASSIFSNSPLHF
abundance: -; v_gene: TRBV3-1/TRBV3-2; j_gene: TRBJ2-2; d_gene: -; CDR3nt: TGTGCCAGCAGCCAAGTGAGGGCTTTCGGGGAGCTGTTTTTT; CDR3aa: CASSQVRAFGELFF
abundance: -; v_gene: TRBV6-6; j_gene: TRBJ1-1; d_gene: -; CDR3nt: TGTGCCAGCTCGGGTGGTGTTTTGGTTGTGAACACTGAAGCTTTCTTT; CDR3aa: CASSGGVLVVNTEAFF